The entry that follows covers one T cell receptor beta chain sequence. Its antigen remains undetermined. No base qualities exist here, and no much larger clone lies one base off it. TCRbeta CDR3 regions were amplified from genomic DNA using the immunoSEQ Assay, a bias-controlled multiplex PCR. Processing in the source paper ran as follows. Nucleated cell counts per sample were estimated from amplification of reference gene primers within the assay. Sequence reads were collapsed and filtered to measure the absolute abundance of every unique TCRbeta CDR3 rearrangement. Productive Simpson clonality was computed per sample as the square root of Simpson's diversity index over productive rearrangements. TCRdb limited this immuneACCESS table to in-frame rearrangements with V and J called. A share of clones is missing; checked studies link under half to unresolved V genes, and the rest is unexplained. For V, J and clone size, that table is used; D and trimming come from the DNA. Within this sample are 290,000 or so clones, with roughly nine tenths of them counted one time only. The top ten hold approximately 2.4% of the sample.

The source of the sample is a study of blood T cell repertoires in COVID-19 (dated by TCRdb to the early 2020s). General notes on the study: Samples covering the acute and convalescent phases of COVID-19 were provided by collaborators in the United States, Italy and Spain. Sample metadata almost always included a de-identified subject ID, COVID-19 status, age in years and sex. The repertoires were released in a freely available public database intended as a resource for research on the immune response to SARS-CoV-2. The material from the prospective study consisted of cDNA or gDNA derived from T cells, B-cell-depleted T cells, or PBMCs. Samples were obtained from the ongoing ImmuneRACE study (first 160 participants) and from some 1,300 subjects provided by 6 global collaborators. Where HLA class I and class II types were available, the types were taken from metadata supplied by the sample provider, not from assay-based typing. The dataset comprised deeply sampled blood TCRbeta repertoires from subjects exposed to, actively infected with, or recovered from COVID-19. Results the study describes overall, beyond this receptor: The quantity of clinical and demographic metadata differed by source and by participant and was supplied without curation.

Inclusive of the bounding cysteine and phenylalanine, the CDR3 is 14 residues long. The sequence is cut down to CDR3 DNA, 42 bases in frame from base 1. The germline V gene provides CDR1 MNHNS and CDR2 SASEGT. Trimming leaves V shorter by 4 bases and J shorter by 5 bases, with the junction holding 5 bases beyond the gene matches. Each collaborating institution followed its own protocols to collect whole blood in K2EDTA tubes. For TCRbeta analysis, collaborators shipped samples in one of three forms: frozen whole blood, isolated PBMCs, or DNA extracted from either of those sample types. Recombination linked TRBV6-1 to TRBJ2-5, with 9 middle bases fitting TRBD2. Sequences were obtained from peripheral blood. The receptor was derived from a man aged 18 to 29 with active or convalescent COVID-19. The CDR3 has the sequence CASSGAGGLETQYF. The bases are TGTGCCAGCAGTGGAGCGGGGGGTTTGGAGACCCAGTACTTC.